This T cell receptor beta chain was captured in a study of T cells in Graves' hyperthyroidism and ophthalmopathy. Study-wide results and limits: The model forecast ophthalmopathy, anticipating it by a median around 6.5 months before onset.

What was amplified from RNA transcripts were TCR beta CDR3 regions. Initially, a first-round RT-PCR of the TCR CDR3 employed the HTBI primer set. TCRdb fed the multiplex PCR reads into MiXCR, producing one record per CDR3 protein. This sample has hundreds of thousands of distinct CDR3 sequences, with around 15% found just once. At least ten counts were recorded for this clonotype. Its antigen remains unknown. V was pared by 5 bases and J by 5 bases, with 6 bases of the junction left unmatched. The CDR3 totals 13 residues. Germline CDR1 and CDR2: SEHNR and FQNEAQ (reference sequence). Lactation, pregnancy, other autoimmune disease or uncontrolled infection excluded patients. Diagnoses were established using clinical symptoms, serum thyroxine and TRAb, thyroid ultrasound and orbital computed tomography.

The sequenced sample consisted of blood. The TCR was taken from a man younger than 30 with Graves' ophthalmopathy. The chain joins TRBV7-9 to TRBJ2-7, with TRBD1 matching 7 bases. The CDR3 DNA reads as TGTGCCAGCAGCCGCCGGGACAGCCACGAGCAGTACTTC. Amino acid sequence: CASSRRDSHEQYF.